Presented here are 22 T cell receptor beta chains from one specimen sequenced in a study of beta chain features in type 1 diabetes. The whole isolated RNA underwent reverse transcription, so sequencing captured expressed TCRB transcripts. The repertoire was sequenced with immunoSEQ multiplex PCR; TCRdb's copy has only in-frame clones and lacks some. The profile covers a few hundred thousand clones, with 9.6% appearing a single time and under 0.045% taken by the ten largest. Source material: naive CD4+ T cells from blood. Receptor source: a woman under 30 in good health.

CDR3 sequence reads: CASSLTSGEQYF. CDR3 DNA: TGTGCCAGCAGCTTAACTAGCGGCGAGCAGTACTTC. The J gene is TRBJ2-5, the V gene TRBV11-2, with 8 positions matching TRBD2. The J call may be wrong; the DNA end is better matched by TRBJ2-7. The CDR3 runs 12 residues. Germline CDR1 and CDR2: SGHAT and FQNNGV.

The chain couples TRBV2 to TRBJ1-1; no clear D gene. Germline V CDR1 and CDR2: SNHLY, FYNNEI. This CDR3 comprises 10 residues. The V end was cut by 7 bases, the J end by 11 bases, with 11 bases between. Here the CDR3 reads CASNVAGAFF. In DNA, the CDR3 is TGTGCCAGCAATGTGGCGGGGGCTTTCTTT.

The sample holds a few counts of this clone. The V and J genes are TRBV2 and TRBJ2-3; D is possibly TRBD1 (6 bases). The V gene's germline CDR1 is SNHLY and CDR2 FYNNEI. The length of the CDR3 is 14 residues. The V end was cut by 6 bases, the J end by 6 bases, with 16 bases between. This CDR3 reads CASSRTRTDDTQYF. The CDR3, as DNA: TGTGCCAGCAGCCGGACGCGGACAGATGATACGCAGTATTTT.

This clone was seen a few times. The rearrangement joins TRBV29-1 to TRBJ2-7; possibly TRBD2 for D (5 bases). Trimming removed 7 bases from V and 3 bases from J, with 19 bases in between. The CDR3 has 14 residues. CDR1 is SQVTM, CDR2 ANQGSEA, per germline. The CDR3 nucleotides are TGCAGCGCCGGAGGTGCGGACCCGCGCTACGAGCAGTACTTC. Protein product: CSAGGADPRYEQYF.

The chain recombines TRBV2 with TRBJ2-7, with D unclear. Trimming took 1 base from V and 7 from J, leaving 17 bases between them. Germline V lookup: CDR1 SNHLY, CDR2 FYNNEI. The CDR3 is 15 residues long. In DNA form, the CDR3 reads TGTGCCAGCAGTGAAGAGCGCGTCGGCGGCTGGGAGCAGTACTTC. Translated: CASSEERVGGWEQYF.

In its sample, this clone was seen a few times. The chain couples TRBV5-1 to TRBJ2-1; 7 nucleotides match TRBD2. The CDR3 contains 16 residues. Germline values: CDR1 SGHRS, CDR2 YFSETQ. Trimming took 2 bases from V and 0 from J; bases not matched to a gene: 5. The CDR3 DNA reads TGCGCCAGCAGCTTCCGATCGGGGGGCTCCTACAATGAGCAGTTCTTC. This translates into CASSFRSGGSYNEQFF.

This clone was observed at least ten times. The chain recombines TRBV7-9 with TRBJ2-3; D is possibly TRBD2 (5 bases). The CDR3 runs to 14 residues. Trimming cost V 3 bases and J 7 bases, with 14 bases left between them. Germline lookup yields CDR1 SEHNR and CDR2 FQNEAQ (reference sequence). The CDR3 DNA reads as TGTGCCAGCAGCTTCGTAAAACTAGGCCATACGCAGTATTTT. As protein: CASSFVKLGHTQYF.

This clone occurred a few times. CDR3 nucleotide sequence: TGTGCCAGCTCACCCGCGTCTCGGAACACCGGGGAGCTGTTTTTT. As protein: CASSPASRNTGELFF. The chain joins TRBV18 to TRBJ2-2; no firm D call. Deletions cut 3 bases from V and 1 base from J, with 9 bases between. Germline loops: CDR1 KGHSH, CDR2 LQKENI. This CDR3 is 15 amino acids long.

This clone was found a few times. This chain joins TRBV7-8 and TRBJ1-2; D is ambiguous. This CDR3 spans 16 amino acids. Trimming pared 5 bases from V and 4 bases from J, leaving 20 bases between. The V gene's germline CDR1 is SGHVS and CDR2 FQNEAQ. For the CDR3, the DNA is TGTGCCAGCAGCCCGAAGAGGGAAAATCCGAGCTATGGCTACACCTTC. Its protein is CASSPKRENPSYGYTF.

This clone was detected a few times. The rearrangement uses TRBV27 and TRBJ1-1; a possible D gene is TRBD1 (6 bases). CDR3 size: 14 residues. Between the trimmed V and J ends, which lost 1 base and 6 bases, there was a span of 12 bases. Germline-derived CDR1 and CDR2 are MNHEY and SMNVEV (reference sequence). CDR3 DNA sequence: TGTGCCAGCAGTTTATTACAGGGTGGGTCTGAAGCTTTCTTT. The encoded protein is CASSLLQGGSEAFF.

J is TRBJ2-1 and V is TRBV5-1; TRBD2 agrees at 10 bases. The CDR3 loop spans 16 amino acids. CDR1 is SGHRS and CDR2 is YFSETQ in the germline V gene. Germline trimming cut 2 bases from V and 0 bases from J; bases unmatched to any gene: 2. The CDR3 bases are TGCGCCAGCAGCTTTAGCGGGAGGAGCTCCTACAATGAGCAGTTCTTC. Its protein product is CASSFSGRSSYNEQFF.

This chain uses TRBV20-1 with TRBJ1-3; no definite D call. The CDR3 is 11 residues long. Trimming cost V 1 base and J 8 bases, with 6 bases left between them. Per germline, CDR1 DFQATT and CDR2 SNEGSKA (reference sequence). The CDR3: CSARVGDTIYF. The CDR3 DNA follows: TGCAGTGCTAGAGTCGGGGACACCATATATTTT.

This clone was picked up a small number of times. CDR3 loop: CASSVGDRGSPLHF. CDR3 DNA: TGTGCCAGCAGCGTAGGGGACAGGGGTTCACCCCTCCACTTT. V is TRBV9 and J is TRBJ1-6; 10 bases agree with TRBD1. Germline loops: CDR1 SGDLS, CDR2 YYNGEE. CDR3 size: 14 residues. The trim removed 0 bases at V and 9 bases at J, leaving 0 bases unmatched.

The chain is built from TRBV28 and TRBJ2-3; 7 nucleotides agree with TRBD1. V shed 5 bases and J 2 bases; nucleotides not matched to a gene: 4. The CDR3 has 14 residues. Germline lookup yields CDR1 MDHEN and CDR2 SYDVKM. The CDR3 is CASSQQGFTDTQYF. The CDR3, as DNA: TGTGCCAGCAGTCAACAGGGGTTCACAGATACGCAGTATTTT.

This sequence joins TRBV6-1 and TRBJ1-1; TRBD1 might be the D (6 bases). Looked up from germline, CDR1 is MNHNS and CDR2 is SASEGT. V gave up 4 bases and J gave up 3 bases, with 21 bases separating them. The CDR3 covers 17 residues. The chain's CDR3 is CASSVRRSRGGDTEAFF. The CDR3 DNA is TGTGCCAGCAGTGTCCGAAGGTCGCGGGGGGGCGACACTGAAGCTTTCTTT.

This clone came up a few times. The chain links TRBV19 to TRBJ2-7; 10 bases agree with TRBD1. This CDR3 comprises 14 residues. Germline V gene data show CDR1 as LNHDA and CDR2 as SQIVND (reference sequence). Trimming removed 10 bases from V and 6 bases from J; junction bases left unmatched: 12. In DNA, the CDR3 is TGTGCCACCGCTATACCGGGACAGGGGACCGAGCAGTACTTC. It translates to CATAIPGQGTEQYF.

This clone has only a few counts. The gene calls are TRBV30 and TRBJ1-1, with 7 bases lining up with TRBD1. The V and J ends lost 5 bases and 3 bases, in that order; junction bases with no gene match: 0. Germline loops: CDR1 GTSNPN, CDR2 SVGIG (reference sequence). This CDR3 comprises 11 residues. The CDR3 nucleotides are TGTGCCTGGGACAGGGACACTGAAGCTTTCTTT. It specifies CAWDRDTEAFF.

The rearrangement links TRBV5-1 to TRBJ1-1, with D uncertain. The germline V and J ends were trimmed by 0 bases and 3 bases, with 12 bases remaining between them. In germline, CDR1 is SGHRS, CDR2 YFSETQ. CDR3 length equals 15 residues. The CDR3 sequence: CASSLGATEDTEAFF. As DNA, the CDR3 is TGCGCCAGCAGCTTGGGCGCGACGGAGGACACTGAAGCTTTCTTT.

The V gene is TRBV30, the J gene TRBJ1-3; D remains ambiguous. The CDR3 runs to 12 residues. V was cut by 2 bases and J by 4 bases, with 6 bases left in between. The germline CDR1 and CDR2 sequences are GTSNPN and SVGIG (reference sequence). CDR3 residues: CAWSPQGNTIYF. In DNA form, the CDR3 reads TGTGCCTGGAGTCCACAGGGAAACACCATATATTTT. Full variable domain (rest looked up from reference TRBV30 and TRBJ1-3): SQTIHQWPATLVQPVGSPLSLECTVEGTSNPNLYWYRQAAGRGLQLLFYSVGIGQISSEVPQNLSASRPQDRQFILSSKKLLLSDSGFYLCAWSPQGNTIYFGEGSWLTVV.

The CDR3, as DNA: TGCGCCAGCAGCCAAGGATTAGCGGGAATCACCGGGGAGCTGTTTTTT. The encoded protein is CASSQGLAGITGELFF. This rearrangement joins TRBV4-1 to TRBJ2-2; 8 bases match TRBD2. Germline V gene sequence: CDR1 MGHRA, CDR2 YSYEKL. CDR3 length: 16 residues. V lost 1 base and J lost 4; bases outside the gene matches: 5.

The sample holds a few counts of this clone. The chain couples TRBV15 to TRBJ1-2; 7 bases align to TRBD1. Trimming at V came to 5 bases and at J to 4 bases, leaving 10 bases not matched to a gene. The CDR3 totals 15 residues. Germline V gene data show CDR1 as LNHNV and CDR2 as YYDKDF (reference sequence). The CDR3 DNA is TGTGCCACCAGCCGCCTAAGGGGACAGACCTATGGCTACACCTTC. This sequence encodes CATSRLRGQTYGYTF. The full variable domain, rest sourced from reference TRBV15 and TRBJ1-2, is DAMVIQNPRYQVTQFGKPVTLSCSQTLNHNVMYWYQQKSSQAPKLLFHYYDKDFNNEADTPDNFQSRRPNTSFCFLDIRSPGLGDTAMYLCATSRLRGQTYGYTFGSGTRLTVV.

This clone has a handful of counts. The rearrangement uses TRBV5-1 and TRBJ2-1; 9 positions agree with TRBD1. CDR3 size: 16 residues. Looked up from germline, CDR1 is SGHRS and CDR2 is YFSETQ. V lost 3 bases, J lost 2 bases, and 6 bases stayed unmatched. The CDR3 reads CASSSQGAGTYNEQFF. The CDR3 nucleotides read TGCGCCAGCAGCTCACAGGGGGCAGGGACCTACAATGAGCAGTTCTTC.